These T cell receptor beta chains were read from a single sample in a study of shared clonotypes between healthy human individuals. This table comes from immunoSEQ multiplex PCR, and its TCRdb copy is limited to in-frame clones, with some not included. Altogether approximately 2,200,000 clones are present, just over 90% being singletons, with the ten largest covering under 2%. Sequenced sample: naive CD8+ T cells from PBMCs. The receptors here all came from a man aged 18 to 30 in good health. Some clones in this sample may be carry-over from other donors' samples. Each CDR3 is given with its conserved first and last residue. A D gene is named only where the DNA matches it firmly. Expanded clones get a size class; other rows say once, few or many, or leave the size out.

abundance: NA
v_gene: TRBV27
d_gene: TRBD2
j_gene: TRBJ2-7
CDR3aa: CASSFRPGGGYEQYF
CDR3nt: TGTGCCAGCAGCTTCAGACCCGGCGGGGGGTACGAGCAGTACTTC

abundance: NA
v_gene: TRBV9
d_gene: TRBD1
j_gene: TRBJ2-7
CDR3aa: CASSVARTGDHYEQYF
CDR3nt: TGTGCCAGCAGCGTAGCTAGGACAGGGGACCACTACGAGCAGTACTTC

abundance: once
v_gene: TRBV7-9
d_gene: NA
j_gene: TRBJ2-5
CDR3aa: CASSPQLRETQYF
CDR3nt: TGTGCCAGCAGCCCCCAGTTGAGGGAGACCCAGTACTTC

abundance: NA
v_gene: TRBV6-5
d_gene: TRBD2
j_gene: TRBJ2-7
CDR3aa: CASSGAGGPEQYF
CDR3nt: TGTGCCAGCAGTGGTGCGGGGGGTCCCGAGCAGTACTTC

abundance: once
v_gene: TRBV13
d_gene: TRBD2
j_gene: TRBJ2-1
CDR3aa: CASSLGLGSHNEQFF
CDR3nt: TGTGCCAGCAGCCTTGGACTAGGGTCCCACAATGAGCAGTTCTTC

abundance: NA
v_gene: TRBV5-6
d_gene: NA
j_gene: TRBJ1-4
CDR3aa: CASSLGQAPGKLFF
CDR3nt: TGTGCCAGCAGCTTGGGTCAGGCTCCCGGAAAACTGTTTTTT

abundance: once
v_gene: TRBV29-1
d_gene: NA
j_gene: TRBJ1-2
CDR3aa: CSVYSGGGSYGYTF
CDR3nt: TGCAGCGTATATTCCGGGGGAGGTAGCTATGGCTACACCTTC

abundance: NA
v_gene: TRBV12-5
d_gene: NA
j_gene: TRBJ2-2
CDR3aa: CASGPPGSGRTGELFF
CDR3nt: TGTGCTAGTGGTCCGCCTGGGTCGGGTCGGACCGGGGAGCTGTTTTTT

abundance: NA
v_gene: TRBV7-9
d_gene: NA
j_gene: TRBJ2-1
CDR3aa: CASSLGGVDEQFF
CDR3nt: TGTGCCAGCAGCTTAGGGGGGGTCGATGAGCAGTTCTTC

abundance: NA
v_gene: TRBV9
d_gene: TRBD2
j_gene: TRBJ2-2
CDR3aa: CASSETLSGGKNTGELFF
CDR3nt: TGTGCCAGCAGCGAGACCCTTAGCGGGGGGAAGAACACCGGGGAGCTGTTTTTT

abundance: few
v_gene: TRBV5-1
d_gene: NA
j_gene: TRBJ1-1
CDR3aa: CATTTTNTEAFF
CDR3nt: TGCGCCACGACCACAACGAACACTGAAGCTTTCTTT

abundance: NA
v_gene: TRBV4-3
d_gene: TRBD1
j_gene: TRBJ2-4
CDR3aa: CASSQDGTGGNIQYF
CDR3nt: TGCGCCAGCAGCCAAGATGGGACAGGGGGCAACATTCAGTACTTC

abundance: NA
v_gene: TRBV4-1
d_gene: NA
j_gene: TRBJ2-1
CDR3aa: CASSQFQGNEQFF
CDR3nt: TGCGCCAGCAGCCAATTCCAGGGGAATGAGCAGTTCTTC

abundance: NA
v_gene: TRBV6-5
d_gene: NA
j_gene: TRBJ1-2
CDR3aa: CASSYEGRGFAGYTF
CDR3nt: TGTGCCAGCAGTTACGAAGGCCGTGGTTTCGCGGGCTACACCTTC

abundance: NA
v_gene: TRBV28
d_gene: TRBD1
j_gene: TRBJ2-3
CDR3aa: CASGDRGPTDTQYF
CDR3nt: TGTGCCAGCGGAGACAGGGGACCAACAGATACGCAGTATTTT

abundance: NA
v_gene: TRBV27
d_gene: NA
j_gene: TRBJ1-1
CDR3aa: CASSLYGGVTEAFF
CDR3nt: TGTGCCAGCAGTTTATACGGGGGGGTGACTGAAGCTTTCTTT

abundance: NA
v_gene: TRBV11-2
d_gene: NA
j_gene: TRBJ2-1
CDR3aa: CASSWAGVRSYNEQFF
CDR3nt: TGTGCCAGCAGCTGGGCCGGAGTGAGGTCCTACAATGAGCAGTTCTTC

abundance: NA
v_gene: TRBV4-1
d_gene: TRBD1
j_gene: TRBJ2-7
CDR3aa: CASSQASGTGGYEQYF
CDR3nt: TGCGCCAGCAGCCAAGCTTCCGGGACAGGGGGTTACGAGCAGTACTTC

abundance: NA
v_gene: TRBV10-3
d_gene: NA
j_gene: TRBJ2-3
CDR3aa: CAITDVGTDTQYF
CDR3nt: TGTGCCATCACGGACGTCGGGACAGATACGCAGTATTTT

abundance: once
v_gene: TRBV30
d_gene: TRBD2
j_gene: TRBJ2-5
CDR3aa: CAWSYGTSGWETQYF
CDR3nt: TGTGCCTGGAGTTATGGGACTAGTGGGTGGGAGACCCAGTACTTC

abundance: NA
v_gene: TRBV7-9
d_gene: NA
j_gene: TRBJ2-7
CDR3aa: CASSATGLSTGFYEQYF
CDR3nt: TGTGCCAGCAGCGCCACAGGGCTCAGCACCGGGTTTTACGAGCAGTACTTC

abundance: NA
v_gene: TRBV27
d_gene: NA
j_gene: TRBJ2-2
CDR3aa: CASSPLRDTGTGELFF
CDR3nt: TGTGCCAGCAGTCCCCTTCGGGACACAGGCACCGGGGAGCTGTTTTTT

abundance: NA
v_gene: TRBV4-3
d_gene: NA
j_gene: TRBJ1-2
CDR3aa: CASSLGPPGQTYGYTF
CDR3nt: TGCGCCAGCAGCCTCGGGCCCCCCGGTCAGACGTATGGCTACACCTTC

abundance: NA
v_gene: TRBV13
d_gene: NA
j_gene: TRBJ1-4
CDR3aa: CASSSGLRGESSEKLFF
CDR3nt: TGTGCCAGCAGCTCGGGACTCCGGGGCGAGTCTAGTGAAAAACTGTTTTTT

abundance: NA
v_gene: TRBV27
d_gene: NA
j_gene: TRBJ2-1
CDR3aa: CASSSIAIHEQFF
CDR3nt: TGTGCCAGCAGTTCGATAGCAATCCATGAGCAGTTCTTC

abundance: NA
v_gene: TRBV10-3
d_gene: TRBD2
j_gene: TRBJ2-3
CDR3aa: CAISDPSPGLAGGPRSTDTQYF
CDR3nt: TGTGCCATCAGTGACCCTTCCCCGGGACTAGCGGGAGGGCCGAGGAGCACAGATACGCAGTATTTT

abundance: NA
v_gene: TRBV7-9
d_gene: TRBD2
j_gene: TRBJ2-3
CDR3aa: CASSRTLGGGSPDTQYF
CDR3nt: TGTGCCAGCAGTCGCACCCTCGGTGGCGGGAGCCCAGATACGCAGTATTTT

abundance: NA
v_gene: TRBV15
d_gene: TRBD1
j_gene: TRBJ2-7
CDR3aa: CATRQTGNSYEQYF
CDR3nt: TGTGCCACCAGACAGACAGGGAACAGCTACGAGCAGTACTTC

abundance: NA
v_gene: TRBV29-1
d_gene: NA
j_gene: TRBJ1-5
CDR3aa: CSAGGGSDQPQHF
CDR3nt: TGCAGCGCCGGCGGGGGATCGGATCAGCCCCAGCATTTT

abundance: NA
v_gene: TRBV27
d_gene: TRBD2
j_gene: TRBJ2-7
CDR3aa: CASSPVGVAGPSYEQYF
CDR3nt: TGTGCCAGCAGTCCGGTGGGGGTAGCGGGGCCTTCCTACGAGCAGTACTTC

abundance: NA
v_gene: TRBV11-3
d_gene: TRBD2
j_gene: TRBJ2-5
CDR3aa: CASSLGGGSRETQYF
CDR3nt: TGTGCCAGCAGCTTAGGCGGGGGTAGTCGCGAGACCCAGTACTTC

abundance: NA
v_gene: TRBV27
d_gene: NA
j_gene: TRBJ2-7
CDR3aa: CASSLSGLGIYEQYF
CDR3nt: TGTGCCAGCAGTTTATCGGGCCTCGGGATCTACGAGCAGTACTTC

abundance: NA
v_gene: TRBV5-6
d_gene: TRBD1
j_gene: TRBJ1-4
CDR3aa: CATKDRGGEKLFF
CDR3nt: TGTGCCACCAAGGACAGGGGAGGGGAAAAACTGTTTTTT

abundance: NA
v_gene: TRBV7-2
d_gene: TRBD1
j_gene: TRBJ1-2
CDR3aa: CVSGGDSGYTF
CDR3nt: TGTGTGTCAGGGGGAGACTCTGGCTACACCTTC

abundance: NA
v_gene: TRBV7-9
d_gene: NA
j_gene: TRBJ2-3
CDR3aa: CASSLPQGGLTQYF
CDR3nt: TGTGCCAGCAGCTTACCGCAGGGCGGCCTTACGCAGTATTTT

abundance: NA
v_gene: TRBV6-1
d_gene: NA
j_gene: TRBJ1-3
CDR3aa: CASSEASGRLSGNTIYF
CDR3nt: TGTGCCAGCAGTGAAGCCTCGGGACGTCTCTCTGGAAACACCATATATTTT